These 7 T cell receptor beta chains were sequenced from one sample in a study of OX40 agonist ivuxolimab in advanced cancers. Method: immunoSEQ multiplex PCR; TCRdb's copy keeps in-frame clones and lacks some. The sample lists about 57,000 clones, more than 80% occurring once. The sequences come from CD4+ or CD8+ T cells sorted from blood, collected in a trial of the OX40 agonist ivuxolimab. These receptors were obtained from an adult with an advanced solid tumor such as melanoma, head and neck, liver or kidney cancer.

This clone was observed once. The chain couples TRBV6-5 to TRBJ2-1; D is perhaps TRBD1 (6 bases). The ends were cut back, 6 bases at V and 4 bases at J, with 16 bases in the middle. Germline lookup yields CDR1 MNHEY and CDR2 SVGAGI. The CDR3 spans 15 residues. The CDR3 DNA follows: TGTGCCAGCAGCATAGGGGGATTACGGTACAATGAGCAGTTCTTC. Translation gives CASSIGGLRYNEQFF.

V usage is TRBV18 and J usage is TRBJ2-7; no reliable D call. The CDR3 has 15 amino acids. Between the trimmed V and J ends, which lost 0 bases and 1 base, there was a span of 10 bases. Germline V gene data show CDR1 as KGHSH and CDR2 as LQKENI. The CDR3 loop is CASSPPFGESYEQYF. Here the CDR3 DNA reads TGTGCCAGCTCACCACCGTTCGGCGAGTCCTACGAGCAGTACTTC.

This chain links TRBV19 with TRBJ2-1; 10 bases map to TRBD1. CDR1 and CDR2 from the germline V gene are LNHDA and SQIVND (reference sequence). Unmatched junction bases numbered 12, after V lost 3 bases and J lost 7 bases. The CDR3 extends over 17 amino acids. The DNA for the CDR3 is TGTGCCAGTAGTATCGGCGGGCGACAGGGGGCGAGTAATGAGCAGTTCTTC. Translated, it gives CASSIGGRQGASNEQFF.

CDR3 region: CASSQERGVPAGQPQHF. The CDR3 DNA reads as TGCGCCAGCAGCCAAGAGAGGGGGGTTCCGGCAGGGCAGCCCCAGCATTTT. The chain links TRBV4-1 to TRBJ1-5; D perhaps matches TRBD1 (6 bases). The CDR3 length is 17 residues. Germline CDR1 and CDR2: MGHRA and YSYEKL. Trimming took off 0 bases at V and 7 bases at J, with 19 bases between the two ends.

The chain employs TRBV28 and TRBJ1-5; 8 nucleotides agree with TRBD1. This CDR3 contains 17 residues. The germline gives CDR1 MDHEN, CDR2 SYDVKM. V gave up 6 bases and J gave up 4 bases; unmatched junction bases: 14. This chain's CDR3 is CASSPTPDRGRNQPQHF. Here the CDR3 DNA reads TGTGCCAGCAGCCCCACCCCAGACAGGGGCAGGAATCAGCCCCAGCATTTT.

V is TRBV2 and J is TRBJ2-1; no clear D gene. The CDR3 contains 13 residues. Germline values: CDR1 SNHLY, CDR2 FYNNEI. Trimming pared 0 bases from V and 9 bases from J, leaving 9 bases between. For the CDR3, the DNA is TGTGCCAGCAGTGAAGCGACCATCAGTGAGCAGTTCTTC. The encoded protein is CASSEATISEQFF.

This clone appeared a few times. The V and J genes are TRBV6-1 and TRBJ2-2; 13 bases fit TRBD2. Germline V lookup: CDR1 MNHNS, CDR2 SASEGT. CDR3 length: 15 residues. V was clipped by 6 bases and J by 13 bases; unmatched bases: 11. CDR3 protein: CASSLGTSGISALFF. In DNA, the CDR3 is TGTGCCAGCAGCCTCGGGACTAGCGGGATATCGGCGCTGTTTTTT.